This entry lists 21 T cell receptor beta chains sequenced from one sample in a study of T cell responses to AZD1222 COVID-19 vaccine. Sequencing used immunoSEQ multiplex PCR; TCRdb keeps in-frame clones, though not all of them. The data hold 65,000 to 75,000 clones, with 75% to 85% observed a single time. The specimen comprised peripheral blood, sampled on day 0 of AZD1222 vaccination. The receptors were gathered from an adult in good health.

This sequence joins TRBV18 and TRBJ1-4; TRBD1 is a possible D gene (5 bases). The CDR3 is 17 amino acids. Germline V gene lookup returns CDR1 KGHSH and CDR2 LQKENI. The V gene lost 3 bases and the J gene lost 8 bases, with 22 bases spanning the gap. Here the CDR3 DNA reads TGTGCCAGCTCACCTCTCAAGGGTACAGGCTCTATAGAAAAACTGTTTTTT. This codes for CASSPLKGTGSIEKLFF.

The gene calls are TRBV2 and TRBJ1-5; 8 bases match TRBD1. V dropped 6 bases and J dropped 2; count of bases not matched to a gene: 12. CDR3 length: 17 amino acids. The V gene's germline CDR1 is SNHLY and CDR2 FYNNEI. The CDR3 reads CASSASDRVFGNQPQHF. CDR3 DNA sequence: TGTGCCAGCAGCGCCTCGGACAGGGTGTTTGGCAATCAGCCCCAGCATTTT. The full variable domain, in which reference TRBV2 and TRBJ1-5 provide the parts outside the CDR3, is EPEVTQTPSHQVTQMGQEVILRCVPISNHLYFYWYRQILGQKVEFLVSFYNNEISEKSEIFDDQFSVERPDGSNFTLKIRSTKLEDSAMYFCASSASDRVFGNQPQHFGDGTRLSIL.

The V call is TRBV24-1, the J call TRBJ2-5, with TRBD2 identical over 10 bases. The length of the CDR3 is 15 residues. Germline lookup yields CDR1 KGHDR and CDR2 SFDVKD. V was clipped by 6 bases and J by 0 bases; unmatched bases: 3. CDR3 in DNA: TGTGCCACCAGTCCAGGACTAGCGGACCAAGAGACCCAGTACTTC. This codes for CATSPGLADQETQYF.

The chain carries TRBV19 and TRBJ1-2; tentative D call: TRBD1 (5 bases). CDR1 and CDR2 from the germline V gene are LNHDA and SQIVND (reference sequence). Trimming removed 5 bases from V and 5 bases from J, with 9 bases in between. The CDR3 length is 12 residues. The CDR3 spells CASSAGMYGYTF. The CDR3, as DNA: TGTGCCAGTAGTGCAGGGATGTATGGCTACACCTTC.

The CDR3 is CASSQPGLYGYTF. The CDR3 DNA follows: TGTGCCAGTAGTCAACCCGGGCTCTATGGCTACACCTTC. The chain couples TRBV19 to TRBJ1-2; D is unresolved. Per the germline V gene, CDR1 is LNHDA and CDR2 is SQIVND (reference sequence). This CDR3 region has 13 residues. Trimming left V 5 bases short and J 4 bases short, with 11 bases between.

The DNA of the CDR3 is TGTGCCAGCAGTGAAACAAGGGCCACAGGAAATGAAAAACTGTTTTTT. As protein: CASSETRATGNEKLFF. The chain has TRBV6-1 and TRBJ1-4; weak D call: TRBD1 (5 bases). The CDR3 totals 16 residues. Trimming cost V 2 bases and J 5 bases, with 15 bases left between them. Germline loops: CDR1 MNHNS, CDR2 SASEGT.

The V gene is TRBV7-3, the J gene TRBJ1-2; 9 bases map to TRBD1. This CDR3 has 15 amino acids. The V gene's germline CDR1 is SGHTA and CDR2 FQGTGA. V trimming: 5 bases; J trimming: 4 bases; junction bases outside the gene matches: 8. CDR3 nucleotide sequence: TGTGCCAGCAGCCCCGACAGGGGGAGCCCCTATGGCTACACCTTC. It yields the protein CASSPDRGSPYGYTF.

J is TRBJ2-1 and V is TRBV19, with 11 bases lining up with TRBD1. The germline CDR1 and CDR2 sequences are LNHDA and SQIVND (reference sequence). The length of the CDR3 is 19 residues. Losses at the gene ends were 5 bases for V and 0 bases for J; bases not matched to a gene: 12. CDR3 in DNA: TGTGCCAGTAGTGCCACCTCCGGGACAGGGGGAAGCTCCTACAATGAGCAGTTCTTC. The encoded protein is CASSATSGTGGSSYNEQFF.

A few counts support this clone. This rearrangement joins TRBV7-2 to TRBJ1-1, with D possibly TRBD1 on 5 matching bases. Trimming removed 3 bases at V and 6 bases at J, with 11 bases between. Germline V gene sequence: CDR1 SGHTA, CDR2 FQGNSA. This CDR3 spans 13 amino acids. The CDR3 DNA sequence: TGTGCCAGCAGCTTCGGGACGGCATCTGAAGCTTTCTTT. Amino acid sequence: CASSFGTASEAFF.

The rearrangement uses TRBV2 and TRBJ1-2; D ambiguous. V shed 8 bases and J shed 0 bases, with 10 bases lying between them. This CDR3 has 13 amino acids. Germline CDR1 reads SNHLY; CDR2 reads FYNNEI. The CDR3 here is CASGQEANYGYTF. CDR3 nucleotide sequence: TGTGCCAGCGGGCAGGAGGCTAACTATGGCTACACCTTC. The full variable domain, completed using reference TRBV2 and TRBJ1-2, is EPEVTQTPSHQVTQMGQEVILRCVPISNHLYFYWYRQILGQKVEFLVSFYNNEISEKSEIFDDQFSVERPDGSNFTLKIRSTKLEDSAMYFCASGQEANYGYTFGSGTRLTVV.

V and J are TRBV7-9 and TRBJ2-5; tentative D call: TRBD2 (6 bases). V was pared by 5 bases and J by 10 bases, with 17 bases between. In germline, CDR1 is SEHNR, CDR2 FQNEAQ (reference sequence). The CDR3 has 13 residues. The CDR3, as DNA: TGTGCCAGCAGCCAGGGACTCTCTCGGGACCAGTACTTC. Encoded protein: CASSQGLSRDQYF.

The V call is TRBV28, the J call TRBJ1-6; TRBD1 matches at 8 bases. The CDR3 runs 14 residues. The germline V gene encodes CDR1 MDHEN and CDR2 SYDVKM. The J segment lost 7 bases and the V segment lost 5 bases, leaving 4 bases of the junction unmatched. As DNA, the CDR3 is TGTGCCAGCAGTCGCAACAGGGGGAATTCACCCCTCCACTTT. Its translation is CASSRNRGNSPLHF.

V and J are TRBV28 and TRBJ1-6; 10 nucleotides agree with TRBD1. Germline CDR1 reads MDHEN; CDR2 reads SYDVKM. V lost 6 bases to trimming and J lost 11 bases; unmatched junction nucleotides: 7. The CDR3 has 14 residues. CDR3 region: CASRRPGQGTPLHF. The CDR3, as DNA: TGTGCCAGCAGACGTCCGGGACAGGGGACACCCCTCCACTTT.

CDR3 sequence (DNA): TGCGCCAGCAGCCGGACTAGCGGACTCACCGGGGAGCTGTTTTTT. Translation: CASSRTSGLTGELFF. The chain employs TRBV5-1 and TRBJ2-2; 10 bases match TRBD2. J lost 4 bases, V lost 4 bases, and 4 bases had no gene match. This CDR3 spans 15 amino acids. CDR1 SGHRS and CDR2 YFSETQ come from the germline V gene.

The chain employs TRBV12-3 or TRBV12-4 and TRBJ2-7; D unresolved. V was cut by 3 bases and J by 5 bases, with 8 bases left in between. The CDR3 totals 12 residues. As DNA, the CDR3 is TGTGCCAGCAGTTTGGTGCCCAACGAGCAGTACTTC. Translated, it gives CASSLVPNEQYF.

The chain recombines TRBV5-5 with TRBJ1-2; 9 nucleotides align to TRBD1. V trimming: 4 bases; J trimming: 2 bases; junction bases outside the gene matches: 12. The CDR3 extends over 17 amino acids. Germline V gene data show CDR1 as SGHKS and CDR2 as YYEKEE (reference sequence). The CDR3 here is CASSPWGVQGANYGYTF. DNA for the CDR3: TGTGCCAGCAGCCCCTGGGGGGTACAGGGGGCCAACTATGGCTACACCTTC. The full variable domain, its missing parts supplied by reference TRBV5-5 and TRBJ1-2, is DAGVTQSPTHLIKTRGQQVTLRCSPISGHKSVSWYQQVLGQGPQFIFQYYEKEERGRGNFPDRFSARQFPNYSSELNVNALLLGDSALYLCASSPWGVQGANYGYTFGSGTRLTVV.

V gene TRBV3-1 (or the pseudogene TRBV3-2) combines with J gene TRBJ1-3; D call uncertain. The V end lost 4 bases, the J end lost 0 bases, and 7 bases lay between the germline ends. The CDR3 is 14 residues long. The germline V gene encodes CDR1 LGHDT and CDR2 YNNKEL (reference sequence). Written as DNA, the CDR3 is TGTGCCAGCAGCCTCCCTAGCTCTGGAAACACCATATATTTT. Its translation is CASSLPSSGNTIYF.

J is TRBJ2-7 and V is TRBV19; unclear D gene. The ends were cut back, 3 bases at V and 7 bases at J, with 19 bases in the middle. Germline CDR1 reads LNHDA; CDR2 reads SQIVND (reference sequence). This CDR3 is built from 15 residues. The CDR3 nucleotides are TGTGCCAGTAGTATGGGTGGGCTCCCTCCTAGGGAGCAGTACTTC. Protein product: CASSMGGLPPREQYF.

CDR3 bases: TGTGCCAGCACACAGATGAATGAGCAGTTCTTC. It is translated as CASTQMNEQFF. The V call is TRBV12-3 or TRBV12-4, the J call TRBJ2-1; D is ambiguous. Trimming shortened V by 7 bases and J by 7 bases, and 8 bases separated the two germline ends. This CDR3 is 11 amino acids long.

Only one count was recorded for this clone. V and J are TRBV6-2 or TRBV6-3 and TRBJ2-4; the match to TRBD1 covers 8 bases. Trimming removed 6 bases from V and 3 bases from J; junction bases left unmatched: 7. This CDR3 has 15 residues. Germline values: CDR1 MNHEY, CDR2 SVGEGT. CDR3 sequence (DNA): TGTGCCAGCAGCCAGACAGGGGACAACAAAAACATTCAGTACTTC. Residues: CASSQTGDNKNIQYF.

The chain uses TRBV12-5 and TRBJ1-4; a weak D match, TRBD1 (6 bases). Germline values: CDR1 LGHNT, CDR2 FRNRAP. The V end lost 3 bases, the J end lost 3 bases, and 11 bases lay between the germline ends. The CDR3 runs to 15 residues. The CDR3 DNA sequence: TGTGCTAGTGGTTTCCCGGGGGCCGCTAATGAAAAACTGTTTTTT. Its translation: CASGFPGAANEKLFF.